Below, 19 T cell receptor beta chains from the same sample are listed, as sequenced in a study of cytomegalovirus exposure and HLA in healthy donors. In the PCR, 60 Vbeta and 13 Jbeta primers were used. Assay used: immunoSEQ multiplex PCR; TCRdb lists only in-frame clones, some missing. The table shows some 140,000 clones, with about 80% occurring only once. Sequences were obtained from PBMCs. All receptors derive from a man in his thirties or forties in good health and CMV-seropositive.

The chain links TRBV7-8 to TRBJ2-7; 7 positions agree with TRBD2. Per the germline V gene, CDR1 is SGHVS and CDR2 is FQNEAQ. The CDR3 sequence is 15 residues long. V shed 7 bases, J shed 5 bases, and the junction held 14 bases outside the gene matches. CDR3 protein: CASTLDWREKDEQYF. Written as DNA, the CDR3 is TGTGCCAGCACCCTCGATTGGCGGGAGAAGGACGAGCAGTACTTC.

In nucleotides, the CDR3 is TGTGCCAGCAGCTTAGGACTAGCGGGAGGGTGGGGAGATACGCAGTATTTT. Residues: CASSLGLAGGWGDTQYF. V gene TRBV7-2 combines with J gene TRBJ2-3; 14 nucleotides agree with TRBD2. This CDR3 is 17 amino acids long. J was trimmed by 5 bases and V by 1 base; bases with no gene match: 5. CDR1 is SGHTA and CDR2 is FQGNSA in the germline V gene.

The genes are TRBV7-6 and TRBJ2-7; possible D gene TRBD2, 5 bases. Trimming pared 5 bases from V and 1 base from J, leaving 12 bases between. The CDR3 loop spans 14 amino acids. CDR1 and CDR2 from the germline V gene are SGHVS and FNYEAQ. DNA of the CDR3: TGTGCCAGCAGCGTCGGACTCCTATCCTACGAGCAGTACTTC. It translates to CASSVGLLSYEQYF.

This rearrangement joins TRBV5-1 to TRBJ2-7; TRBD1 aligns across 7 bases. Germline lookup yields CDR1 SGHRS and CDR2 YFSETQ. This CDR3 has 16 amino acids. The V segment lost 1 base and the J segment 3 bases; nucleotides outside the gene matches: 10. The CDR3 loop reads CASSLFRKGAIYEQYF. The CDR3 bases are TGCGCCAGCAGCTTGTTTCGGAAGGGGGCAATCTACGAGCAGTACTTC.

This clone was counted a few times. The genes are TRBV6-6 and TRBJ1-2, with no clear D. CDR1 and CDR2 (germline): MNHNY, SVGAGI (reference sequence). V shed 3 bases and J shed 3 bases, with 14 bases lying between them. This CDR3 is 15 amino acids long. DNA for the CDR3: TGTGCCAGCAGTTATTTCGAGTCCCTTGACTATGGCTACACCTTC. Protein sequence: CASSYFESLDYGYTF.

The V gene is TRBV5-6, the J gene TRBJ2-7; the D gene is possibly TRBD1 (7 bases). This CDR3 has 15 amino acids. CDR1 and CDR2 from the germline V gene are SGHDT and YYEEEE. V lost 6 bases, J lost 3 bases, and 19 bases lay in between. The CDR3 DNA sequence: TGTGCCAGCACGCAAGAACCAGGGGGAGGCTACGAGCAGTACTTC. It specifies CASTQEPGGGYEQYF.

The chain recombines TRBV7-2 with TRBJ2-4, with 9 positions matching TRBD1. There are 13 residues in the CDR3. The ends lost 5 bases at V and 7 bases at J; junction bases unmatched: 3. Germline V CDR1 and CDR2: SGHTA, FQGNSA. As DNA, the CDR3 is TGTGCCAGCAGCCTCGGACAGGGGAACATTCAGTACTTC. Translation gives CASSLGQGNIQYF. Supplemented by reference TRBV7-2 and TRBJ2-4, the full variable domain reads GAGVSQSPSNKVTEKGKDVELRCDPISGHTALYWYRQSLGQGLEFLIYFQGNSAPDKSGLPSDRFSAERTGGSVSTLTIQRTQQEDSAVYLCASSLGQGNIQYFGAGTRLSVL.

This clone was detected once. The chain is built from TRBV6-5 and TRBJ1-1; D gene uncertain. The CDR3 contains 13 residues. V shed 5 bases and J shed 5 bases, with 12 bases lying between them. The germline CDR1 and CDR2 sequences are MNHEY and SVGAGI. In DNA form, the CDR3 reads TGTGCCAGCAGTGAACGAAGGAGAACTGAAGCTTTCTTT. Translation gives CASSERRRTEAFF.

V gene TRBV28 combines with J gene TRBJ1-2; possible D gene TRBD1, 6 bases. The length of the CDR3 is 16 residues. Germline loops: CDR1 MDHEN, CDR2 SYDVKM. V lost 3 bases and J lost 7, with 21 bases in between. The CDR3 DNA is TGTGCCAGCAGTTTTGTCTCGTCGGGGGGCGCGGGTGGCTACACCTTC. Translation gives CASSFVSSGGAGGYTF.

This chain connects TRBV19 to TRBJ2-2; 8 bases map to TRBD2. The V segment lost 8 bases and the J segment 3 bases; nucleotides outside the gene matches: 8. Looked up from germline, CDR1 is LNHDA and CDR2 is SQIVND (reference sequence). The CDR3 has 15 amino acids. The CDR3 spells CASWAGGYDTGELFF. CDR3 nucleotides: TGTGCCAGTTGGGCGGGAGGTTATGACACCGGGGAGCTGTTTTTT.

This sequence joins TRBV6-5 and TRBJ2-2; possible D gene TRBD2, 5 bases. Germline CDR1 and CDR2: MNHEY and SVGAGI. Trimming left V 6 bases short and J 0 bases short, with 11 bases between. The CDR3 has 15 amino acids. This CDR3 reads CASRADGANTGELFF. The CDR3 DNA sequence: TGTGCCAGCAGGGCGGACGGGGCGAACACCGGGGAGCTGTTTTTT.

The rearrangement links TRBV6-6 to TRBJ2-3; TRBD2 matches at 7 bases. V was clipped by 6 bases and J by 4 bases; unmatched bases: 7. The CDR3 length is 14 residues. Germline V gives CDR1 MNHNY, CDR2 SVGAGI (reference sequence). The CDR3 coding sequence is TGTGCCAGCAGGGGAGGACTAGGAGCAGATACGCAGTATTTT. It is translated as CASRGGLGADTQYF.

The rearrangement links TRBV30 to TRBJ2-1, with TRBD1 matching 7 bases. From germline, CDR1 is GTSNPN and CDR2 SVGIG (reference sequence). The V segment lost 2 bases and the J segment 2 bases; nucleotides outside the gene matches: 6. There are 15 residues in the CDR3. The CDR3 protein is CAWSPGTAAYNEQFF. CDR3 sequence (DNA): TGTGCCTGGAGTCCCGGGACAGCGGCCTACAATGAGCAGTTCTTC. Using reference TRBV30 and TRBJ2-1 for the parts outside the CDR3, the full variable domain is SQTIHQWPATLVQPVGSPLSLECTVEGTSNPNLYWYRQAAGRGLQLLFYSVGIGQISSEVPQNLSASRPQDRQFILSSKKLLLSDSGFYLCAWSPGTAAYNEQFFGPGTRLTVL.

The rearrangement links TRBV29-1 to TRBJ1-2; 9 bases are a match to TRBD1. The V gene's germline CDR1 is SQVTM and CDR2 ANQGSEA. The CDR3 runs to 14 residues. The trim removed 0 bases at V and 7 bases at J, leaving 6 bases unmatched. This CDR3 reads CSVEEGQGIGGYTF. CDR3 DNA: TGCAGCGTTGAAGAGGGACAGGGAATTGGTGGCTACACCTTC.

In its sample, this clone was seen once. The V and J genes are TRBV19 and TRBJ1-2; 7 nucleotides line up with TRBD1. The CDR3 sequence is 15 residues long. V shed 7 bases, J shed 4 bases, and the junction held 12 bases outside the gene matches. CDR1 is LNHDA and CDR2 is SQIVND in the germline V gene (reference sequence). The CDR3, as DNA: TGTGCCAGTACTGGCAGGGAGGAGGGGGCCTATGGCTACACCTTC. Translated, it gives CASTGREEGAYGYTF.

V is TRBV28 and J is TRBJ2-2; 8 bases map to TRBD2. Germline V gene sequence: CDR1 MDHEN, CDR2 SYDVKM. The CDR3 is made up of 17 amino acids. V shed 4 bases and J 6 bases; nucleotides not matched to a gene: 13. The DNA for the CDR3 is TGTGCCAGCAGTTCGGGAGGACTAGCCAGTTTGGCCGGGGAGCTGTTTTTT. Translation gives CASSSGGLASLAGELFF.

The V call is TRBV28, the J call TRBJ2-7, with 10 bases aligning to TRBD1. V lost 3 bases to trimming and J lost 2 bases; unmatched junction nucleotides: 10. Germline lookup yields CDR1 MDHEN and CDR2 SYDVKM. The CDR3 extends over 17 amino acids. The CDR3 reads CASSFYVGQGGTYEQYF. CDR3 sequence (DNA): TGTGCCAGCAGTTTCTATGTCGGACAGGGGGGCACCTACGAGCAGTACTTC. The entire variable domain, with the rest obtained from reference TRBV28 and TRBJ2-7, is as follows: DVKVTQSSRYLVKRTGEKVFLECVQDMDHENMFWYRQDPGLGLRLIYFSYDVKMKEKGDIPEGYSVSREKKERFSLILESASTNQTSMYLCASSFYVGQGGTYEQYFGPGTRLTVT.

The V gene is TRBV4-1, the J gene TRBJ2-3, with a possible D match to TRBD1 (6 bases). This CDR3 region has 16 residues. CDR1 and CDR2 from the germline V gene are MGHRA and YSYEKL. Trimming stripped 1 base from V and 8 bases from J, with 19 bases between. The CDR3 loop is CASSQVSGAIGFTQYF. CDR3 coding DNA: TGCGCCAGCAGCCAAGTCTCAGGGGCTATAGGTTTTACGCAGTATTTT.

There are a few counts of this clone. This sequence joins TRBV5-1 and TRBJ2-6; perhaps TRBD2 as D (5 bases). V lost 4 bases to trimming and J lost 1 base, with 9 bases between them. Germline values: CDR1 SGHRS, CDR2 YFSETQ. This CDR3 is 15 amino acids long. CDR3 sequence reads: CASSNGNSGANVLTF. The DNA for the CDR3 is TGCGCCAGCAGCAACGGGAATTCTGGGGCCAACGTCCTGACTTTC. The full variable domain, rest sourced from reference TRBV5-1 and TRBJ2-6, is KAGVTQTPRYLIKTRGQQVTLSCSPISGHRSVSWYQQTPGQGLQFLFEYFSETQRNKGNFPGRFSGRQFSNSRSEMNVSTLELGDSALYLCASSNGNSGANVLTFGAGSRLTVL.